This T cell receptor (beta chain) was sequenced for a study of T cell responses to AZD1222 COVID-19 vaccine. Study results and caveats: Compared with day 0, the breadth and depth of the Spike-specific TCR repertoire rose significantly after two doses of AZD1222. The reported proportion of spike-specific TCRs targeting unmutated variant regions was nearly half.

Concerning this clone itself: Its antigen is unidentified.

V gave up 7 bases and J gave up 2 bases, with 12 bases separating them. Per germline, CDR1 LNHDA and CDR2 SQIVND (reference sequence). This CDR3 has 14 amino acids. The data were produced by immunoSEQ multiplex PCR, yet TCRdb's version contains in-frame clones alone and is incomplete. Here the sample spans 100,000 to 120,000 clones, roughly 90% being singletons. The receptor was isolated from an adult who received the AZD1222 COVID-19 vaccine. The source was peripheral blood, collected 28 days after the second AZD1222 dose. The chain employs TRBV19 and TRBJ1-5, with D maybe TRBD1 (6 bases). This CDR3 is CASMGAMGNQPQHF. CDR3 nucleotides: TGTGCCAGTATGGGGGCGATGGGCAATCAGCCCCAGCATTTT. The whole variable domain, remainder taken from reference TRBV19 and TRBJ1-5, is DGGITQSPKYLFRKEGQNVTLSCEQNLNHDAMYWYRQDPGQGLRLIYYSQIVNDFQKGDIAEGYSVSREKKESFPLTVTSAQKNPTAFYLCASMGAMGNQPQHFGDGTRLSIL.